The source of this TCR beta chain is a study of vaccination effects on CD4 cells after COVID-19 (dated by TCRdb to between 2021 and 2023). In the study overall: Across the study, the median time from the second dose to post-vaccine sampling was 72 days (range 14 to 241). SARS-CoV-2 spike-specific CD4+ TCR repertoires from before and after mRNA vaccination were compared in COVID-19 convalescent patients and in infection-naive vaccine recipients. The full study included over 8 COVID-19 convalescent patients and a handful of SARS-CoV-2-naive healthy vaccine recipients. Cultures from other donors in the study were sequenced using the Oncomine TCR Beta short-read assay on an Illumina iSeq 100.

Study-level results and caveats: Marked clonal contraction was observed in both infection-induced and vaccine-induced clones at late post-vaccination timepoints, consistent with waning T cell responses. Only a small number of convalescent patients were included, and no early post-infection timepoints were available, which limited the study. In healthy vaccine recipients, vaccine-induced clones were almost all SARS-CoV-2 mono-reactive, with only 1 of 255 cross-reactive with common cold coronaviruses.

In the ViraFEST assay, PBMC were stimulated with viral peptide pools, and TCR sequencing was then used to find antigen-specific CD4+ T cell clonotypes based on their expansion. After around ten days of culture, CD4+ T cells were isolated with the EasySep CD4+ T cell isolation kit. Two doses of either the BNT162b2 or the mRNA-1273 mRNA SARS-CoV-2 vaccine were administered to participants. Healthy vaccine recipients had no prior SARS-CoV-2 infection, confirmed by negative nucleocapsid antibodies before and after vaccination. Some 1.9 million PBMC per well were cultured with approximately 10 ug/ml peptides in IMDM containing around 4.6% human AB serum, around 10 IU/ml IL-2 and gentamicin. Half of the culture medium was replaced with fresh IL-2-containing medium on days 3 and 7. Unless noted otherwise, every peptide stimulation condition was cultured in triplicate wells. PBMC were separated from whole blood using Ficoll-Paque Plus gradient centrifugation and were then either cryopreserved at -140C or used fresh. Overlapping peptide pools spanned the spike proteins of SARS-CoV-2 and the common cold coronaviruses HCoV-NL63, HCoV-OC43 and HCoV-229E. The QIAamp micro DNA kit was used to extract genomic DNA from the cultured CD4+ T cells.

The library came from the immunoSEQ multiplex PCR assay. DNA from the cultured and isolated CD4+ T cells underwent TCR beta CDR3 sequencing. Per the original workflow: The analysis removed non-productive TCR sequences, trimmed reads to the CDR3 region, and retained only CDR3s that were 7 or more amino acids long. Antigen-specific clonotypes were identified with the MANAFEST web app by comparing expansion in peptide wells against reference cultures. For clones to be considered positive, expansion at FDR<0.05 versus reference and all other wells, an odds ratio above 5, and a frequency above 0.1% in two replicate wells were required. A clonotype was called cross-reactive if it was significantly expanded both in SARS-CoV-2 spike wells and in at least one common cold coronavirus spike condition. Using the stringdist R package, CDR3 similarity was measured by Levenshtein distance, and unrooted trees were constructed with ape in R 3.6.1. TCRdb holds this immuneACCESS table with in-frame rearrangements only. Some clones are missing; in checked studies, unresolved V genes explain under half, and the rest has no known cause. V, J and clone size are taken as reported in that table, and D and trimming were inferred from the DNA itself. Recorded for this sample are 20,000 or so clones; 70% to 80% of them occurred a single time. The ten largest clonotypes hold about 9.3% of the sample.

CDR1 KGHSH and CDR2 LQKENI are derived from the germline V gene. The CDR3 starts with the cysteine, ends with the phenylalanine, and has 14 residues. Here the CDR3 DNA is all that survives: 42 bases in frame from base 1. V gives up 6 bases and J gives up 0 bases, and the segment between their germline ends measures 12 bases. Note on this clone: Its antigen is still unknown. It has no much larger one-base neighbor in the sample; base qualities were not kept.

Sequencing used CD4+ T cells from PBMCs cultured with HCoV-229E spike peptides, obtained after COVID-19 vaccination. The cell subset or site label corresponds to: HCoV-229E spike overlapping peptide pool stimulation. The chain uses TRBV18 and TRBJ2-7; the D gene cannot be named for sure. The receptor's source is a human donor who received a COVID-19 vaccine. The CDR3 protein: CASSNDLSSYEQYF. The nucleotide sequence reads TGTGCCAGCTCCAACGACCTTAGCTCCTACGAGCAGTACTTC. This CDR3, with the reference TRBV18 and TRBJ2-7 proteins standing in past its ends, gives the full variable domain NAGVMQNPRHLVRRRGQEARLRCSPMKGHSHVYWYRQLPEEGLKFMVYLQKENIIDESGMPKERFSAEFPKEGPSILRIQQVVRGDSAAYFCASSNDLSSYEQYFGPGTRLTVT.